This T cell receptor beta chain appears in the sequencing data of a study of CD8+CD57+ T cells in acquired aplastic anemia. Overall study context: Mean yield of DNA from sorted CD4+ and CD8+ cells was about 3.2 ug. Among healthy donors, CD4+ cells averaged approximately 10 million reads.

CDR3 and TCR beta VDJ profiling relied on a genomic DNA template. TCRdb re-derived calls from the reads in MiXCR, one entry per CDR3 protein. The sample records about 110,000 distinct CDR3 sequences, 40% to 65% being singletons. This CDR3 has 15 amino acids. V shed 0 bases and J 10 bases; nucleotides not matched to a gene: 3. Germline values: CDR1 LGHNA, CDR2 YSLEER. Study conclusions and caveats: A significant difference in CD8+ Simpson's diversity between patients and controls was not found. In common between the patients and the controls were some 28 CD8+ CDR3 sequences.

As regards this clonotype: Its matching antigen is unknown.

The sequenced sample consisted of sorted CD4+, CD8+, or CD8+CD57+ T cells (not recorded which) from PBMCs. The chain is built from TRBV4-3 and TRBJ2-3; 14 bases align to TRBD2. This TCR came from a human donor in good health, serving as a control. Here the CDR3 reads CASSQDGLAGGAQYF. The CDR3 DNA reads as TGCGCCAGCAGCCAAGATGGACTAGCGGGGGGAGCGCAGTATTTT.